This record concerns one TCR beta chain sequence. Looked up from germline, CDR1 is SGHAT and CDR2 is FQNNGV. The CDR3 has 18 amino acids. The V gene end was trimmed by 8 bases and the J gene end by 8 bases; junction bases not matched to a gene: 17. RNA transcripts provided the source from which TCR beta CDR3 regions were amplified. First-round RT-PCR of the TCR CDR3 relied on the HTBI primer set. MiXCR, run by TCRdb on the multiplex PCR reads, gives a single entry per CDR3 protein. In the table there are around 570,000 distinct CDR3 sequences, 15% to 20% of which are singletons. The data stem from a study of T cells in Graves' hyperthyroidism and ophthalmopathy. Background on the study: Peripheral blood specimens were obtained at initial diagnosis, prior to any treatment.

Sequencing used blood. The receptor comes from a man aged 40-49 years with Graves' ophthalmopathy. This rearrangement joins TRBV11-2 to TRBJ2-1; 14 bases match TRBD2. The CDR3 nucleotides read TGTGCCAGCGGATACCCCCCTACCGGGACTAGCGGGAGCTATGAGCAGTTCTTC. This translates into CASGYPPTGTSGSYEQFF.